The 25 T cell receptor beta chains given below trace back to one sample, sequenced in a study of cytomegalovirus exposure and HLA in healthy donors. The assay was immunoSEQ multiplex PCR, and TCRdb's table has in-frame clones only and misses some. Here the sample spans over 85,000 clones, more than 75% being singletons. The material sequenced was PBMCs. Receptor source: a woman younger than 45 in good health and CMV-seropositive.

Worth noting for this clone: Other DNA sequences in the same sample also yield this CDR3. CDR3 nucleotides: TGTGCCAGCAGTTTATCGGGGGGCACCGGGGAGCTGTTTTTT. Its translation: CASSLSGGTGELFF. This chain links TRBV27 with TRBJ2-2; D may be TRBD2 (6 bases). Germline-derived CDR1 and CDR2 are MNHEY and SMNVEV (reference sequence). V lost 0 bases and J 4 bases, leaving 6 bases between the germline ends. This CDR3 contains 14 residues.

This CDR3 reads CASSSDRGREETQYF. CDR3 bases: TGTGCCAGCAGCTCGGACAGGGGGCGCGAAGAGACCCAGTACTTC. V and J are TRBV5-4 and TRBJ2-5; 11 bases are shared with TRBD1. Per the germline V gene, CDR1 is SGHNT and CDR2 is YYREEE (reference sequence). Germline trimming cut 3 bases from V and 3 bases from J; bases unmatched to any gene: 4. The CDR3 contains 15 residues.

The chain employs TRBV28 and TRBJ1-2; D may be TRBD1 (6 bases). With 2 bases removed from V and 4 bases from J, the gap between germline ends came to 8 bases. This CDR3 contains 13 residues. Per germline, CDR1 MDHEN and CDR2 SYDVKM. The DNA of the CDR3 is TGTGCCAGCAGTTTACTAGGGGGCTATGGCTACACCTTC. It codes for CASSLLGGYGYTF.

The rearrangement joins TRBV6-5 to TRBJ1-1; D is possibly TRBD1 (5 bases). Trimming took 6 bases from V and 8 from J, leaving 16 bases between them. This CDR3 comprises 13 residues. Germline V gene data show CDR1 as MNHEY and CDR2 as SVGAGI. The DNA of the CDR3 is TGTGCCAGCAGCCTTACACCGACAGAGGAAGCTTTCTTT. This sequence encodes CASSLTPTEEAFF.

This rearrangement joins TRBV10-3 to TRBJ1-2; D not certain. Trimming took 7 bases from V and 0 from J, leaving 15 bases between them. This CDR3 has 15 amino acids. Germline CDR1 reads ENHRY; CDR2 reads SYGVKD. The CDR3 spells CAINPSSGANYGYTF. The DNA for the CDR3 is TGTGCCATCAACCCTTCAAGCGGTGCTAACTATGGCTACACCTTC.

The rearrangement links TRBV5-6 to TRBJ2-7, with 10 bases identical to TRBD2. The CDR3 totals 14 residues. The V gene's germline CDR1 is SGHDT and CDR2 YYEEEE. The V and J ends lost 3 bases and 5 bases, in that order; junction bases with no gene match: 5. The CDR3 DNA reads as TGTGCCAGCAGCTCCGGGACTAGCGCCGACGAGCAGTACTTC. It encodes CASSSGTSADEQYF. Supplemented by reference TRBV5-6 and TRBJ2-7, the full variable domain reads DAGVTQSPTHLIKTRGQQVTLRCSPKSGHDTVSWYQQALGQGPQFIFQYYEEEERQRGNFPDRFSGHQFPNYSSELNVNALLLGDSALYLCASSSGTSADEQYFGPGTRLTVT.

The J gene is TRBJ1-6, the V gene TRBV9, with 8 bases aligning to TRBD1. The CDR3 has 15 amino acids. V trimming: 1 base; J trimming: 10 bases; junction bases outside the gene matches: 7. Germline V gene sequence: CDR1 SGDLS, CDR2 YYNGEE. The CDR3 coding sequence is TGTGCCAGCAGCGTAAGGACAGGGTTCGGGTCACCCCTCCACTTT. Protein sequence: CASSVRTGFGSPLHF.

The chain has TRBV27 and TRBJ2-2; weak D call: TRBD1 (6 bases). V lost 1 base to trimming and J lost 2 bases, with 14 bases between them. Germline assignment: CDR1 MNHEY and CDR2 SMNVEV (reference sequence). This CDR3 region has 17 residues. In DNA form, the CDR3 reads TGTGCCAGCAGTTTATTGCTCGGGACATCAAACACCGGGGAGCTGTTTTTT. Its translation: CASSLLLGTSNTGELFF.

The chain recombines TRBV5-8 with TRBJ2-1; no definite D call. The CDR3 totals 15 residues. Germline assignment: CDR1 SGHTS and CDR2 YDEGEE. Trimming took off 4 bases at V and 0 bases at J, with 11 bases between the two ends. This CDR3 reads CASSPYSVSYNEQFF. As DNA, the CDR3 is TGTGCCAGCAGCCCCTACTCGGTCTCCTACAATGAGCAGTTCTTC.

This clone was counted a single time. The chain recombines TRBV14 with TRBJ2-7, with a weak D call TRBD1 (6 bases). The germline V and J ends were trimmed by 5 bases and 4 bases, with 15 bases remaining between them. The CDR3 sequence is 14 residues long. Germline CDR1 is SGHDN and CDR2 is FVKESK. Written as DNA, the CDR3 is TGTGCCAGCAGCACACAGGGAAGGCGGTACGAGCAGTACTTC. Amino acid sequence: CASSTQGRRYEQYF.

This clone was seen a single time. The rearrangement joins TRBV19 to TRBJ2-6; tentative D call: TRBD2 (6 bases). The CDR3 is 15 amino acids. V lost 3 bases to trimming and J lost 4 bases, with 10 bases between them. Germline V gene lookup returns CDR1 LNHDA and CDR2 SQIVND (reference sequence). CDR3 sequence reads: CASSIGGSGANVLTF. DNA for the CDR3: TGTGCCAGTAGTATCGGGGGTTCAGGGGCCAACGTCCTGACTTTC. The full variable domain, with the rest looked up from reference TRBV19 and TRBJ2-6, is DGGITQSPKYLFRKEGQNVTLSCEQNLNHDAMYWYRQDPGQGLRLIYYSQIVNDFQKGDIAEGYSVSREKKESFPLTVTSAQKNPTAFYLCASSIGGSGANVLTFGAGSRLTVL.

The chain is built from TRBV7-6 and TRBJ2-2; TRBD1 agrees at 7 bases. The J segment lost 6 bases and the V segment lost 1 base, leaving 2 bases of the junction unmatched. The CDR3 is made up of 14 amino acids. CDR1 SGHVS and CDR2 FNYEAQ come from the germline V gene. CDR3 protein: CASSLDRGAGELFF. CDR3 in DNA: TGTGCCAGCAGCTTAGACAGGGGCGCCGGGGAGCTGTTTTTT.

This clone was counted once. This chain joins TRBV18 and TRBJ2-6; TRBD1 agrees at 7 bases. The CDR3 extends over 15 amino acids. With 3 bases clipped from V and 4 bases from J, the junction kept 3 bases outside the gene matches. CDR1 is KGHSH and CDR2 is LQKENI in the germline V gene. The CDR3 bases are TGTGCCAGCTCACCGACAGGGAACGGGGCCAACGTCCTGACTTTC. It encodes CASSPTGNGANVLTF. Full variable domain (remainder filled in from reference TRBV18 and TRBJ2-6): NAGVMQNPRHLVRRRGQEARLRCSPMKGHSHVYWYRQLPEEGLKFMVYLQKENIIDESGMPKERFSAEFPKEGPSILRIQQVVRGDSAAYFCASSPTGNGANVLTFGAGSRLTVL.

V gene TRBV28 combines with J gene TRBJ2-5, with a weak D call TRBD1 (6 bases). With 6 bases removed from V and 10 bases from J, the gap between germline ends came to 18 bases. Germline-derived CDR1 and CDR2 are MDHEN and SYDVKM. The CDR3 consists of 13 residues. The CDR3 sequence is CASRRGGERDQYF. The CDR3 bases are TGTGCCAGCAGAAGAGGGGGAGAACGGGACCAGTACTTC. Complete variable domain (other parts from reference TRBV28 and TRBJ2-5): DVKVTQSSRYLVKRTGEKVFLECVQDMDHENMFWYRQDPGLGLRLIYFSYDVKMKEKGDIPEGYSVSREKKERFSLILESASTNQTSMYLCASRRGGERDQYFGPGTRLLVL.

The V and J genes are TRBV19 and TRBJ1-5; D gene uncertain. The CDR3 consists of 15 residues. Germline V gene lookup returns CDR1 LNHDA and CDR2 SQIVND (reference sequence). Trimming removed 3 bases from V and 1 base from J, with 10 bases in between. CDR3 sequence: CASSIIETSNQPQHF. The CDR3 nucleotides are TGTGCCAGTAGTATTATAGAAACGAGCAATCAGCCCCAGCATTTT. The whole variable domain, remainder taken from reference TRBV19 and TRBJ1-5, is DGGITQSPKYLFRKEGQNVTLSCEQNLNHDAMYWYRQDPGQGLRLIYYSQIVNDFQKGDIAEGYSVSREKKESFPLTVTSAQKNPTAFYLCASSIIETSNQPQHFGDGTRLSIL.

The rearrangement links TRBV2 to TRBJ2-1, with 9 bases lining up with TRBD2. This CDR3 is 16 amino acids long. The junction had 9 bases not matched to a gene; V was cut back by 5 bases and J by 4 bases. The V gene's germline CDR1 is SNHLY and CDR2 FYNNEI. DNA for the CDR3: TGTGCCAGCAGTAGTGGGAGAGCGGGAGGATACAATGAGCAGTTCTTC. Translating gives CASSSGRAGGYNEQFF.

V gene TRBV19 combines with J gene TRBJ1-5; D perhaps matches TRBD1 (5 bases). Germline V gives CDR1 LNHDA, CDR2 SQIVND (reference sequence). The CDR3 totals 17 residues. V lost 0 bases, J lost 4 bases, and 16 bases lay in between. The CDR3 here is CASSIEGTPPDNQPQHF. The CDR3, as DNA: TGTGCCAGTAGTATAGAGGGGACTCCACCGGATAATCAGCCCCAGCATTTT.

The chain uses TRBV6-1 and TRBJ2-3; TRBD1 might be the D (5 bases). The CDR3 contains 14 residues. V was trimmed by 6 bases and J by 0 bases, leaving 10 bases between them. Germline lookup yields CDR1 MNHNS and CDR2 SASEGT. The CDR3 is CASRSDISTDTQYF. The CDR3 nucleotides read TGTGCCAGCAGGTCGGACATCAGCACAGATACGCAGTATTTT.

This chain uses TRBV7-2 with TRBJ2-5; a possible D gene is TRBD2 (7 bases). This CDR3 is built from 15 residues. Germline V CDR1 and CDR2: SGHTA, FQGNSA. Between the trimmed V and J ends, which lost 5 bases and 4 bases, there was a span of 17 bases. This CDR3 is CASSPKTGGRETQYF. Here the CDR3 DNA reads TGTGCCAGCAGCCCGAAGACGGGGGGCCGAGAGACCCAGTACTTC.

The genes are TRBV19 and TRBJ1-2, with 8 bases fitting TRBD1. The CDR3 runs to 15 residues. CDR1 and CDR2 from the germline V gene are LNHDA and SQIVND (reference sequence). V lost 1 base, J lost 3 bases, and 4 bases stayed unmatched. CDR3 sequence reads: CASSIVSGGYYGYTF. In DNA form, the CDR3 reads TGTGCCAGTAGTATAGTATCAGGGGGCTACTATGGCTACACCTTC.

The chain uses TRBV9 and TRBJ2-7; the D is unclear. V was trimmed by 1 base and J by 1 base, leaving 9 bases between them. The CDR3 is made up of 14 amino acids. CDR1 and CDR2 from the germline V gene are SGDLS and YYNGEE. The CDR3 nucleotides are TGTGCCAGCAGCGTAACCCTAGGATCCTACGAGCAGTACTTC. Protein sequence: CASSVTLGSYEQYF.

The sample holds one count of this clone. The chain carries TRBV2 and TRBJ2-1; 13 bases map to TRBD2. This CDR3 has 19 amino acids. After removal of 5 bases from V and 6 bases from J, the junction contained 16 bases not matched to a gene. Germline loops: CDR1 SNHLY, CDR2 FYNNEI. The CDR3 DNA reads TGTGCCAGCAGTCAGAAGCCCTTCGCACTAGCGGGGGGGGGCAATGAGCAGTTCTTC. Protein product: CASSQKPFALAGGGNEQFF.

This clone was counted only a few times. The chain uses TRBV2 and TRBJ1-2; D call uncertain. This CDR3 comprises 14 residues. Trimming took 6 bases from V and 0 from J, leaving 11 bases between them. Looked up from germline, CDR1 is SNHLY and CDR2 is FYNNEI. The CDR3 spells CASSREGANYGYTF. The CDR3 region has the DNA TGTGCCAGCAGCCGCGAAGGAGCTAACTATGGCTACACCTTC. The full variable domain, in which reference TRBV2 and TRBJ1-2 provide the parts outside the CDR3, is EPEVTQTPSHQVTQMGQEVILRCVPISNHLYFYWYRQILGQKVEFLVSFYNNEISEKSEIFDDQFSVERPDGSNFTLKIRSTKLEDSAMYFCASSREGANYGYTFGSGTRLTVV.

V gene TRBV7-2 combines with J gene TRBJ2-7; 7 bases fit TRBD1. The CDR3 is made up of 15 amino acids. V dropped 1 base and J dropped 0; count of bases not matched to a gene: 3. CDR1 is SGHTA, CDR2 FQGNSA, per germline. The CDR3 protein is CASSLVRQGSYEQYF. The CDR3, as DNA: TGTGCCAGCAGCTTAGTTCGACAGGGCTCCTACGAGCAGTACTTC.

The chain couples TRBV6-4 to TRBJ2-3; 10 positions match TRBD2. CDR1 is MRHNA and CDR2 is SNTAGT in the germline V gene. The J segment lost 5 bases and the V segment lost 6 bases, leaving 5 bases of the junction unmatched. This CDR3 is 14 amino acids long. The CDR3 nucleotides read TGTGCCAGCAGGCCTAGCGGGGGTGAAGATACGCAGTATTTT. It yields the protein CASRPSGGEDTQYF.